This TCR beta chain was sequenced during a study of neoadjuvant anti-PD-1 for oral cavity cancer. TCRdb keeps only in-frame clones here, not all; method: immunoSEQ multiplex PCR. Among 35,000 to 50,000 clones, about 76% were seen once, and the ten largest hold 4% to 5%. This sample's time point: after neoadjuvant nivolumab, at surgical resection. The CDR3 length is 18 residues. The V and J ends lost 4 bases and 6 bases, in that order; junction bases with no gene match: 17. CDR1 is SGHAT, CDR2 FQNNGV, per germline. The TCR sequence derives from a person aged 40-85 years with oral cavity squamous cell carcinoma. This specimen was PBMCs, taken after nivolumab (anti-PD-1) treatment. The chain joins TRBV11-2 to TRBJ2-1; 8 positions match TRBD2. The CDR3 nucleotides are TGTGCCAGCAGCTCCCGGGGACTAGGTCGGGTTTCGGGCAATGAGCAGTTCTTC. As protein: CASSSRGLGRVSGNEQFF.